This T cell receptor beta chain was observed in a study of shared clonotypes between healthy human individuals. Study-level results: Larger estimated richness was generally seen in naive subsets than in memory subsets. Clonotype sharing among donors likely depends on sequencing depth.

This CDR3 is built from 11 residues. V dropped 7 bases and J dropped 9 bases, with 15 bases sitting between them. Per the germline V gene, CDR1 is SQVTM and CDR2 is ANQGSEA. Recent vaccinations or acute infections were absent in the healthy HIV-negative adult donors. For this clone: The antigen is unknown.

The repertoire was sequenced with immunoSEQ multiplex PCR; TCRdb's copy has only in-frame clones and lacks some. The sample lists 1,500,000 or so clones, more than 95% occurring once. The origin of this receptor is a man aged 30 to 39 in good health. The chain combines TRBV29-1 with TRBJ1-1; D call uncertain. Sequenced material: naive CD4+ T cells sorted from blood. Documented subset: CD45RA+ positively selected. The CDR3 DNA follows: TGCAGCGCTGTCCCCATGAACCAAGCTTTCTTT. As protein: CSAVPMNQAFF.